These 30 T cell receptor beta chains originate from one sample sequenced in a study of T cell clones after liver transplantation. Sequencing was performed with immunoSEQ multiplex PCR; in TCRdb, only in-frame clones are kept and a portion is missing. The sample carries some 15,000 clones, less than 85% recorded once. Sequenced here: CD8+ T cells from blood, sampled approximately 43 months after liver transplant. These receptors originate from a human patient who received a liver transplant. The graft donor may account for some of the T cells.

The V gene is TRBV27, the J gene TRBJ2-1; TRBD2 is a possible D gene (5 bases). This CDR3 region has 14 residues. Deletions cut 6 bases from V and 1 base from J, with 10 bases between. Germline V gene sequence: CDR1 MNHEY, CDR2 SMNVEV (reference sequence). The CDR3 here is CASRLRGSYNEQFF. CDR3 nucleotides: TGTGCCAGCAGGCTTCGGGGATCCTACAATGAGCAGTTCTTC.

The J gene is TRBJ1-1, the V gene TRBV5-1, with a weak D call TRBD1 (5 bases). V was pared by 3 bases and J by 4 bases, with 13 bases between. CDR1 is SGHRS and CDR2 is YFSETQ in the germline V gene. The CDR3 covers 14 residues. CDR3 in DNA: TGCGCCAGCAGCTACCCGGGGGGAGGCACTGAAGCTTTCTTT. Its translation: CASSYPGGGTEAFF.

The chain uses TRBV5-4 and TRBJ2-3; the D gene is possibly TRBD2 (5 bases). The CDR3 loop spans 14 amino acids. Germline lookup yields CDR1 SGHNT and CDR2 YYREEE (reference sequence). The ends were cut back, 6 bases at V and 3 bases at J, with 14 bases in the middle. CDR3 nucleotides: TGTGCCAGCACAACGGGAAGGGCGACAGATACGCAGTATTTT. Its protein product is CASTTGRATDTQYF. Full variable domain (remainder filled in from reference TRBV5-4 and TRBJ2-3): ETGVTQSPTHLIKTRGQQVTLRCSSQSGHNTVSWYQQALGQGPQFIFQYYREEENGRGNFPPRFSGLQFPNYSSELNVNALELDDSALYLCASTTGRATDTQYFGPGTRLTVL.

The J gene is TRBJ1-2, the V gene TRBV4-1; D is possibly TRBD1 (5 bases). The germline V gene has CDR1 MGHRA and CDR2 YSYEKL. The V end was cut by 2 bases, the J end by 5 bases, with 15 bases between. The CDR3 consists of 15 residues. The CDR3: CASSQPGTGLYGYTF. The CDR3 DNA reads as TGCGCCAGCAGCCAACCCGGGACGGGACTTTATGGCTACACCTTC.

J is TRBJ2-3 and V is TRBV11-2; D is unresolved. The CDR3 has 12 residues. Germline lookup yields CDR1 SGHAT and CDR2 FQNNGV. Trimming cost V 0 bases and J 6 bases, with 4 bases left between them. CDR3 sequence: CASSLEWDTQYF. The CDR3 nucleotides read TGTGCCAGCAGCTTAGAATGGGATACGCAGTATTTT.

The V gene is TRBV7-9, the J gene TRBJ2-7; unclear D gene. Per germline, CDR1 SEHNR and CDR2 FQNEAQ (reference sequence). V gave up 5 bases and J gave up 0 bases, with 11 bases separating them. The CDR3 has 14 amino acids. CDR3 sequence (DNA): TGTGCCAGCAGCGCGGTCGGAAGCTCCTACGAGCAGTACTTC. It yields the protein CASSAVGSSYEQYF.

The V and J genes are TRBV27 and TRBJ2-3, with TRBD1 matching over 8 bases. The CDR3 sequence is 15 residues long. V was pared by 5 bases and J by 4 bases, with 8 bases of the junction left unmatched. CDR1 MNHEY and CDR2 SMNVEV come from the germline V gene (reference sequence). CDR3 nucleotide sequence: TGTGCCAGCAGTCTAGGGACAGGCCGGTCAGATACGCAGTATTTT. It yields the protein CASSLGTGRSDTQYF.

This rearrangement joins TRBV5-4 to TRBJ1-6; no reliable D call. V was cut by 1 base and J by 7 bases, with 9 bases left in between. This CDR3 is built from 14 residues. The germline V gene encodes CDR1 SGHNT and CDR2 YYREEE (reference sequence). CDR3 region: CASSLRELNSPLHF. CDR3 sequence (DNA): TGTGCCAGCAGCTTGAGGGAACTAAATTCACCCCTCCACTTT.

The V gene is TRBV5-1, the J gene TRBJ1-6; D unresolved. This CDR3 comprises 17 residues. The germline gives CDR1 SGHRS, CDR2 YFSETQ. Between the trimmed V and J ends, which lost 0 bases and 0 bases, there was a span of 10 bases. CDR3 loop: CASSLEDPRSYNSPLHF. For the CDR3, the DNA is TGCGCCAGCAGCTTGGAAGATCCCCGCTCCTATAATTCACCCCTCCACTTT.

The V and J genes are TRBV6-5 and TRBJ2-3; D is ambiguous. The length of the CDR3 is 12 residues. V shed 4 bases and J shed 11 bases, with 13 bases lying between them. Per germline, CDR1 MNHEY and CDR2 SVGAGI. CDR3 nucleotide sequence: TGTGCCAGCAGTTCCGGTTGGGTATGGCAGTATTTT. This gives the protein CASSSGWVWQYF.

The J gene is TRBJ2-4, the V gene TRBV9, with a possible D match to TRBD2 (5 bases). Germline lookup yields CDR1 SGDLS and CDR2 YYNGEE. Trimming left V 2 bases short and J 7 bases short, with 25 bases between. The CDR3 length is 18 residues. The CDR3 region has the DNA TGTGCCAGCAGCGTGAAGAATCGACCCGGGGATTCTCCCAACATTCAGTACTTC. This codes for CASSVKNRPGDSPNIQYF.

The rearrangement joins TRBV7-3 to TRBJ2-3; 7 bases line up with TRBD2. The V gene's germline CDR1 is SGHTA and CDR2 FQGTGA. Germline trimming cut 5 bases from V and 6 bases from J; bases unmatched to any gene: 17. This CDR3 spans 17 amino acids. The CDR3 spells CASSPVGRGGSYDTQYF. CDR3 nucleotide sequence: TGTGCCAGCAGCCCGGTCGGAAGAGGCGGGAGTTACGATACGCAGTATTTT.

The chain has TRBV19 and TRBJ2-1, with TRBD2 matching 8 bases. This CDR3 region has 15 residues. V dropped 6 bases and J dropped 3; count of bases not matched to a gene: 7. CDR1 and CDR2 from the germline V gene are LNHDA and SQIVND (reference sequence). CDR3 protein: CASSETSGSYNEQFF. The CDR3 DNA reads as TGTGCCAGTAGCGAAACGAGCGGGAGCTACAATGAGCAGTTCTTC.

The chain is built from TRBV27 and TRBJ2-1; 11 positions agree with TRBD1. CDR3 length: 15 residues. With V trimmed by 8 bases and J by 8 bases, 11 bases remained unmatched. Germline V gene sequence: CDR1 MNHEY, CDR2 SMNVEV (reference sequence). The CDR3 bases are TGTGCCAGCTGGAGCATAGGACAGGGGGCGGATGAGCAGTTCTTC. It codes for CASWSIGQGADEQFF.

This rearrangement joins TRBV2 to TRBJ2-7, with a tentative D call TRBD2 (5 bases). Trimming removed 7 bases at V and 5 bases at J, with 12 bases between. Germline V gives CDR1 SNHLY, CDR2 FYNNEI. CDR3 length: 12 residues. The CDR3 region has the DNA TGTGCCAGCAAGGGCCAGGAGGACGAGCAGTACTTC. Translated, it gives CASKGQEDEQYF.

The rearrangement links TRBV5-1 to TRBJ1-1; no definite D call. The CDR3 totals 14 residues. V was pared by 2 bases and J by 2 bases, with 10 bases between. Germline assignment: CDR1 SGHRS and CDR2 YFSETQ. DNA for the CDR3: TGCGCCAGCAGCTTCAGGCAGAGAAACACTGAAGCTTTCTTT. Its translation: CASSFRQRNTEAFF. The full variable domain, in which reference TRBV5-1 and TRBJ1-1 provide the parts outside the CDR3, is KAGVTQTPRYLIKTRGQQVTLSCSPISGHRSVSWYQQTPGQGLQFLFEYFSETQRNKGNFPGRFSGRQFSNSRSEMNVSTLELGDSALYLCASSFRQRNTEAFFGQGTRLTVV.

This clone was recorded once. V is TRBV11-2 and J is TRBJ2-7, with no clear D. This CDR3 is built from 15 residues. Trimming left V 2 bases short and J 1 base short, with 12 bases between. CDR1 is SGHAT and CDR2 is FQNNGV in the germline V gene. CDR3 amino acids: CASSLSADESYEQYF. The CDR3 coding sequence is TGTGCCAGCAGCTTATCGGCAGACGAATCCTACGAGCAGTACTTC. Full variable domain (outside the CDR3, taken from reference TRBV11-2 and TRBJ2-7): EAGVAQSPRYKIIEKRQSVAFWCNPISGHATLYWYQQILGQGPKLLIQFQNNGVVDDSQLPKDRFSAERLKGVDSTLKIQPAKLEDSAVYLCASSLSADESYEQYFGPGTRLTVT.

This clone occurred a few times. The chain employs TRBV10-3 and TRBJ2-7; D uncertain. The CDR3 has 15 residues. Between the trimmed V and J ends, which lost 0 bases and 3 bases, there was a span of 12 bases. Germline values: CDR1 ENHRY, CDR2 SYGVKD. In nucleotides, the CDR3 is TGTGCCATCAGTGAGTCGGAATCTCACCGCTACGAGCAGTACTTC. As protein: CAISESESHRYEQYF.

The chain has TRBV9 and TRBJ2-5; D tentatively fits TRBD1 or TRBD2 (6 bases each). The length of the CDR3 is 15 residues. Per germline, CDR1 SGDLS and CDR2 YYNGEE. V dropped 3 bases and J dropped 2 bases, with 14 bases sitting between them. CDR3 DNA: TGTGCCAGCAGCGCTTGGGGGGCCGTACAAGAGACCCAGTACTTC. It translates to CASSAWGAVQETQYF.

This clone qualifies as large (0.1 to 1%). This chain joins TRBV7-6 and TRBJ1-2, with D perhaps matching TRBD1 (5 bases). Germline CDR1 SGHVS, CDR2 FNYEAQ. This CDR3 is 16 amino acids long. Trimming cost V 6 bases and J 4 bases, with 21 bases left between them. CDR3 DNA sequence: TGTGCCAGCAGTTCTATGATTGCGGGGGTTCCCTATGGCTACACCTTC. Its protein is CASSSMIAGVPYGYTF.

The CDR3 here is CAISDRITGELFF. CDR3 DNA: TGTGCCATCAGCGACAGAATCACCGGGGAGCTGTTTTTT. The J gene is TRBJ2-2, the V gene TRBV10-3, with D perhaps matching TRBD1 (5 bases). The CDR3 covers 13 residues. The V gene's germline CDR1 is ENHRY and CDR2 SYGVKD. Trimming removed 6 bases from V and 4 bases from J, with 9 bases in between.

This chain joins TRBV13 and TRBJ2-1; D is possibly TRBD2 (5 bases). Germline V gives CDR1 PRHDT, CDR2 FYEKMQ (reference sequence). The CDR3 runs to 14 residues. The germline V and J ends were trimmed by 5 bases and 8 bases, with 16 bases remaining between them. CDR3 region: CASSLPPEGDEQFF. The DNA of the CDR3 is TGTGCCAGCAGCCTGCCGCCCGAGGGAGATGAGCAGTTCTTC.

This clone has just a few counts. J is TRBJ1-5 and V is TRBV28; D is ambiguous. The CDR3 runs 14 residues. Trimming pared 3 bases from V and 0 bases from J, leaving 6 bases between. CDR1 and CDR2 from the germline V gene are MDHEN and SYDVKM. The CDR3 spells CASSLGFSNQPQHF. The CDR3 region has the DNA TGTGCCAGCAGTTTGGGATTTAGCAATCAGCCCCAGCATTTT.

This chain links TRBV4-1 with TRBJ2-2, with D perhaps matching TRBD2 (6 bases). This CDR3 comprises 14 residues. From germline, CDR1 is MGHRA and CDR2 YSYEKL. V lost 7 bases and J lost 2, with 11 bases in between. CDR3 amino acids: CASNWGVNTGELFF. CDR3 nucleotide sequence: TGCGCCAGCAATTGGGGGGTTAACACCGGGGAGCTGTTTTTT.

This clone was detected only once. The chain carries TRBV6-5 and TRBJ2-7; TRBD1 matches at 10 bases. After removal of 2 bases from V and 3 bases from J, the junction contained 1 base not matched to a gene. Germline CDR1 and CDR2: MNHEY and SVGAGI. The CDR3 sequence is 14 residues long. Here the CDR3 DNA reads TGTGCCAGCAGTTACGACAGGGGGCTCTACGAGCAGTACTTC. This gives the protein CASSYDRGLYEQYF.

The chain combines TRBV7-9 with TRBJ2-5; 8 nucleotides agree with TRBD2. V shed 3 bases and J 2 bases; nucleotides not matched to a gene: 2. The V gene's germline CDR1 is SEHNR and CDR2 FQNEAQ (reference sequence). The CDR3 covers 14 residues. The CDR3 sequence: CASSFGGDQETQYF. CDR3 nucleotides: TGTGCCAGCAGCTTCGGGGGGGATCAAGAGACCCAGTACTTC.

The chain combines TRBV4-1 with TRBJ2-2; no definite D call. The CDR3 is made up of 14 amino acids. Trimming took off 0 bases at V and 6 bases at J, with 8 bases between the two ends. Germline CDR1 reads MGHRA; CDR2 reads YSYEKL. The CDR3, as DNA: TGCGCCAGCAGCCAAGAAACGGCGGCCGGGGAGCTGTTTTTT. Translated, it gives CASSQETAAGELFF.

The gene calls are TRBV6-5 and TRBJ2-2; a possible D gene is TRBD1 (6 bases). This CDR3 is 11 amino acids long. Trimming pared 10 bases from V and 5 bases from J, leaving 8 bases between. The germline gives CDR1 MNHEY, CDR2 SVGAGI. The CDR3 coding sequence is TGTGCCACCACAGGGACCGGGGAGCTGTTTTTT. Protein product: CATTGTGELFF.

A few counts support this clone. The V gene is TRBV6-4, the J gene TRBJ2-1; D remains unclear. Germline V gene sequence: CDR1 MRHNA, CDR2 SNTAGT. The V and J ends lost 5 bases and 2 bases respectively, with 13 bases between them. This CDR3 contains 15 residues. In nucleotides, the CDR3 is TGTGCCAGCAGTTACTATCTGTCCACCTACAATGAGCAGTTCTTC. Translation gives CASSYYLSTYNEQFF.

The V gene is TRBV6-5, the J gene TRBJ2-7; 10 bases map to TRBD2. Germline CDR1 MNHEY, CDR2 SVGAGI. Germline trimming cut 10 bases from V and 2 bases from J; bases unmatched to any gene: 5. The CDR3 length is 13 residues. Here the CDR3 reads CATSSGGAYEQYF. The CDR3 nucleotides read TGTGCCACCTCAAGCGGGGGGGCCTACGAGCAGTACTTC.